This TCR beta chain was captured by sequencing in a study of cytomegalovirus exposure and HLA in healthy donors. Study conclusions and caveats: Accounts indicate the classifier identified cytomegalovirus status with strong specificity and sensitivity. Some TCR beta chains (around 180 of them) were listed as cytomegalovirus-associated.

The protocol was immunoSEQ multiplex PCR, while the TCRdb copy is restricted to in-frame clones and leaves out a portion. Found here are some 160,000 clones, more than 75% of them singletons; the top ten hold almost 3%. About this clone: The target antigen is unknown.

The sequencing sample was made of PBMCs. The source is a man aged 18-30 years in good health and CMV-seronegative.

The CDR3 reads CASRTSGSAGELFF. CDR3 DNA sequence: TGCGCCAGCAGGACTAGCGGGAGCGCCGGGGAGCTGTTTTTT. The V gene is TRBV5-1, the J gene TRBJ2-2; 12 bases agree with TRBD2. Trimming removed 5 bases from V and 6 bases from J; junction bases left unmatched: 2. This CDR3 comprises 14 residues. Germline loops: CDR1 SGHRS, CDR2 YFSETQ.